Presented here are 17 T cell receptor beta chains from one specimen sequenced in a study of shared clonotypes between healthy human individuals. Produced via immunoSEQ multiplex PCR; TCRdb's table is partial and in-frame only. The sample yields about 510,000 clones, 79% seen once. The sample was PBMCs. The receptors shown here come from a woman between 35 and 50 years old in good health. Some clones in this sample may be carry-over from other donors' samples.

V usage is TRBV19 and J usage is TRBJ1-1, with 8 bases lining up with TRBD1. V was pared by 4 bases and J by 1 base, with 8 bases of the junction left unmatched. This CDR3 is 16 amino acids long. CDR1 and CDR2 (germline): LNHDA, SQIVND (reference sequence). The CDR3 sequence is CASSTSLGQGNTEAFF. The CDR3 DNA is TGTGCCAGTAGTACCTCCCTAGGACAGGGGAACACTGAAGCTTTCTTT.

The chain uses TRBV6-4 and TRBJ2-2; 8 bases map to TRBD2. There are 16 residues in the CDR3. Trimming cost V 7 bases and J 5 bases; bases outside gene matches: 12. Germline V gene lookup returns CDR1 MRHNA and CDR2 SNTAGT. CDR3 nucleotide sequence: TGTGCCAGCACGGATACTAGCGGAGATGGGACCGGGGAGCTGTTTTTT. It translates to CASTDTSGDGTGELFF.

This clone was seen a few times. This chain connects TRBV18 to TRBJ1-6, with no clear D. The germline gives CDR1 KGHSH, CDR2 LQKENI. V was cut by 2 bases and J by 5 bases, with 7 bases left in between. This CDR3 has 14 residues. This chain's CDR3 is CASSPREDNSPLHF. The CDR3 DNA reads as TGTGCCAGCTCACCAAGGGAAGATAATTCACCCCTCCACTTT.

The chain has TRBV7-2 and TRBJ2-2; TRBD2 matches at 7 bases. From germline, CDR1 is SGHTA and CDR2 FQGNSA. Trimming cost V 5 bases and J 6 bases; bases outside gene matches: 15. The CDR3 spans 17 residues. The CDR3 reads CASSTSGATSIPGELFF. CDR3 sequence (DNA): TGTGCCAGCAGCACAAGTGGTGCGACTAGCATCCCCGGGGAGCTGTTTTTT.

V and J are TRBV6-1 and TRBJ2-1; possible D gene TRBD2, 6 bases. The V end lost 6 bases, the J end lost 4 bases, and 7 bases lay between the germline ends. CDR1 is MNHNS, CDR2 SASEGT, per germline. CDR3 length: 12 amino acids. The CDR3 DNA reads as TGTGCCAGCAGACTAGCTTACAATGAGCAGTTCTTC. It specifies CASRLAYNEQFF.

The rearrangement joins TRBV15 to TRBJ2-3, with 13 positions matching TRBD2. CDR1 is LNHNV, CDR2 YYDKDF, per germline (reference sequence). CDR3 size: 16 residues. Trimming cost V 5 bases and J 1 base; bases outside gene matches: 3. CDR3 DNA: TGTGCCACCAGCTTCGGACTAGCGGGAGGCACAGATACGCAGTATTTT. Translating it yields CATSFGLAGGTDTQYF.

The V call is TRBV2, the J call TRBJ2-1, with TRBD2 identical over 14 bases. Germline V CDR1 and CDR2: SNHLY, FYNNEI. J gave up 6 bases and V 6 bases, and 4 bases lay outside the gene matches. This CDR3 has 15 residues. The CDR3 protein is CASSVTSGRVNEQFF. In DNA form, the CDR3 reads TGTGCCAGCAGCGTGACTAGCGGGAGGGTCAATGAGCAGTTCTTC. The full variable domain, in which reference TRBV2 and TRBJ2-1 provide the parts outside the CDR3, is EPEVTQTPSHQVTQMGQEVILRCVPISNHLYFYWYRQILGQKVEFLVSFYNNEISEKSEIFDDQFSVERPDGSNFTLKIRSTKLEDSAMYFCASSVTSGRVNEQFFGPGTRLTVL.

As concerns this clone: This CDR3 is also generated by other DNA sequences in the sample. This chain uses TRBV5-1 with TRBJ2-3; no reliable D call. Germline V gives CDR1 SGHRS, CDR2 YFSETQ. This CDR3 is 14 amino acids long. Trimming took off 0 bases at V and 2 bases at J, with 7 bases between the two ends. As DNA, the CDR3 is TGCGCCAGCAGCTTGGGGAGCCCCACAGATACGCAGTATTTT. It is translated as CASSLGSPTDTQYF.

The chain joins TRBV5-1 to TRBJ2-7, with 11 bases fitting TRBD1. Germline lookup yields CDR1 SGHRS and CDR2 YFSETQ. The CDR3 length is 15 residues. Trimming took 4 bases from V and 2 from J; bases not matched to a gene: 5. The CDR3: CASSARDRGTYEQYF. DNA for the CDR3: TGCGCCAGCAGCGCCCGGGACAGGGGGACCTACGAGCAGTACTTC.

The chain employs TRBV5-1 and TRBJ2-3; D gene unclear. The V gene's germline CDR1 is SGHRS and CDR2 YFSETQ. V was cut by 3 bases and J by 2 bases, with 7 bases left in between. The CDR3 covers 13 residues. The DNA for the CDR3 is TGCGCCAGCAGCTCCTCCTACACAGATACGCAGTATTTT. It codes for CASSSSYTDTQYF.

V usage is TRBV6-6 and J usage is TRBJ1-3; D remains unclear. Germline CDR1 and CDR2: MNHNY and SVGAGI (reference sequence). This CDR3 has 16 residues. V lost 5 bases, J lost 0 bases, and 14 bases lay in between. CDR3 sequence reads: CASSPGLELSGNTIYF. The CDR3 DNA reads TGTGCCAGCAGTCCGGGGTTAGAGCTCTCTGGAAACACCATATATTTT.

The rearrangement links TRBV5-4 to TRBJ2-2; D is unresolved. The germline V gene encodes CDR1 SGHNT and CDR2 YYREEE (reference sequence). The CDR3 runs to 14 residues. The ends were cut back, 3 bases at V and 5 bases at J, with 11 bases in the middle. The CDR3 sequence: CASSSAPQTGELFF. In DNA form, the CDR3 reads TGTGCCAGCAGCTCGGCGCCACAGACCGGGGAGCTGTTTTTT.

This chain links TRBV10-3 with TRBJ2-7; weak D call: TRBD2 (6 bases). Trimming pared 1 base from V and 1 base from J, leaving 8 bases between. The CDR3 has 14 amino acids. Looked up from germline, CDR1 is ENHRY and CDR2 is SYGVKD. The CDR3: CAISEYRESYEQYF. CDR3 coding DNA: TGTGCCATCAGTGAGTACCGGGAGTCCTACGAGCAGTACTTC.

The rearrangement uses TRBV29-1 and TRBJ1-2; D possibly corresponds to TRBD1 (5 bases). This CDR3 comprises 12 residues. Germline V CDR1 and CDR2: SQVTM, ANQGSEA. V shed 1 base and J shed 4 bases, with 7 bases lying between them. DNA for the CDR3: TGCAGCGTTGAAGGACAGCCCTATGGCTACACCTTC. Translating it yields CSVEGQPYGYTF.

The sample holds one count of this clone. This CDR3 is CASSPRGGAYNEQFF. CDR3 DNA sequence: TGTGCCAGCAGCCCCCGGGGAGGGGCATACAATGAGCAGTTCTTC. This chain uses TRBV7-9 with TRBJ2-1, with 7 bases aligning to TRBD2. This CDR3 comprises 15 residues. Germline values: CDR1 SEHNR, CDR2 FQNEAQ (reference sequence). V shed 5 bases and J 4 bases; nucleotides not matched to a gene: 8.

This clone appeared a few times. DNA for the CDR3: TGTGCCAGCAGCGTTTCCGGGACAGGGGGTACTGAAGCTTTCTTT. Encoded protein: CASSVSGTGGTEAFF. The V gene is TRBV9, the J gene TRBJ1-1, with 11 bases matching TRBD1. The germline V gene has CDR1 SGDLS and CDR2 YYNGEE. The CDR3 covers 15 residues. V lost 2 bases and J lost 5; bases outside the gene matches: 5.

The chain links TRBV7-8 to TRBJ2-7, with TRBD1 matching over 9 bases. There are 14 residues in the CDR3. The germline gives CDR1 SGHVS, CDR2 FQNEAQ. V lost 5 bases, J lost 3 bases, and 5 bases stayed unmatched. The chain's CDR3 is CASSGTGKGYEQYF. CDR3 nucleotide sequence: TGTGCCAGCAGCGGGACAGGGAAGGGCTACGAGCAGTACTTC.